This entry concerns a single T cell receptor (beta chain). The protocol was immunoSEQ multiplex PCR, while the TCRdb copy is restricted to in-frame clones and leaves out a portion. Of 70,000 to 100,000 clones listed, just under 95% are singletons. The CDR3 consists of 11 residues. V lost 1 base, J lost 13 bases, and 14 bases lay in between. Germline-derived CDR1 and CDR2 are GTSNPN and SVGIG (reference sequence). This record comes from a study of T cell changes during pregnancy in multiple sclerosis. The receptor's source is a female donor in good health, enrolled as a control in a pregnancy study. This sample comprised peripheral blood, obtained in the third trimester of pregnancy. The chain combines TRBV30 with TRBJ2-7, with D uncertain. This CDR3 is CAWSESFTFYF. The CDR3 coding sequence is TGTGCCTGGAGTGAGAGTTTCACCTTCTACTTC.